What follows are 2 T cell receptor beta chains derived from one specimen sequenced in a study of T cells in Graves' hyperthyroidism and ophthalmopathy. Authors of the study amplified TCR beta CDR3 regions from RNA transcripts. When the TCR CDR3 underwent first-round RT-PCR, the HTBI primer set was used. TCRdb reprocessed the multiplex PCR reads via MiXCR and lists one record per CDR3 protein. The table includes about 360,000 distinct CDR3 sequences, over 10% detected once. Material: blood. The source of these receptors is a woman aged 18 to 35 with Graves' hyperthyroidism.

This clonotype has at least ten counts. The chain is built from TRBV13 and TRBJ1-1; no firm D call. The V end lost 2 bases, the J end lost 1 base, and 5 bases lay between the germline ends. Germline V gives CDR1 PRHDT, CDR2 FYEKMQ (reference sequence). CDR3 length: 13 residues. The CDR3 DNA reads TGTGCCAGCAGCTTAATGTCGAACACTGAAGCTTTCTTT. The encoded protein is CASSLMSNTEAFF.

This clonotype has more than one count but fewer than ten. The V and J genes are TRBV7-9 and TRBJ2-1, with D perhaps matching TRBD2 (5 bases). Germline V CDR1 and CDR2: SEHNR, FQNEAQ (reference sequence). Trimming cost V 5 bases and J 10 bases, with 15 bases left between them. CDR3 size: 13 residues. This CDR3 is CASSKAVRGEQFF. CDR3 sequence (DNA): TGTGCCAGCAGCAAGGCAGTTCGGGGAGAGCAGTTCTTC.